The clone carrying this T cell receptor beta chain was observed a few times. These data originate in a study of beta chain features in type 1 diabetes. In the study overall: Healthy donors resembled patients in age, gender and cell yields.

The investigators reverse transcribed all of the isolated RNA, so they sequenced expressed TCRB transcripts. Mean read depth for naive, central memory and regulatory T cell samples was around 3.8 million reads. Clones were read by immunoSEQ multiplex PCR, and TCRdb kept only the in-frame ones, dropping some. Of 200,000 to 250,000 clones in the sample, around 14% were seen once. Every donor had blood drawn once into heparin, roughly 110 mL on average. The sample consisted of naive CD4+ T cells from blood. The receptor was isolated from a woman in her 40s in good health.

The chain's CDR3 is CASSQGGHLNTEAFF. Here the CDR3 DNA reads TGCGCCAGCAGTCAAGGGGGACATCTGAACACTGAAGCTTTCTTT. V gene TRBV23-1 combines with J gene TRBJ1-1; D possibly corresponds to TRBD1 (6 bases). TRBV23-1 is an open reading frame whose function is uncertain. The CDR3 runs to 15 residues. Trimming stripped 2 bases from V and 0 bases from J, with 10 bases between.